The 30 T cell receptor beta chains presented below share a single source sample, sequenced in a study of cytomegalovirus exposure and HLA in healthy donors. The PCR contained 60 Vbeta and 13 Jbeta primers. Some clones are missing from TCRdb's copy, which holds only in-frame ones; the method was immunoSEQ multiplex PCR. The sample carries 150,000 or so clones, more than 60% recorded once. The sample was PBMCs. The receptors stem from a woman aged 50 to 65 in good health and CMV-seropositive.

The chain links TRBV7-6 to TRBJ1-2, with 8 bases matching TRBD1. The CDR3 spans 14 residues. CDR1 is SGHVS, CDR2 FNYEAQ, per germline. Trimming cost V 3 bases and J 2 bases; bases outside gene matches: 2. The CDR3 DNA sequence: TGTGCCAGCAGCTTGACAGGGGCAAACTATGGCTACACCTTC. As protein: CASSLTGANYGYTF. The whole variable domain, remainder taken from reference TRBV7-6 and TRBJ1-2, is GAGVSQSPRYKVTKRGQDVALRCDPISGHVSLYWYRQALGQGPEFLTYFNYEAQQDKSGLPNDRFSAERPEGSISTLTIQRTEQRDSAMYRCASSLTGANYGYTFGSGTRLTVV.

The CDR3 sequence is CATSSGTDTEAFF. Here the CDR3 DNA reads TGTGCCACCAGCAGTGGGACAGACACTGAAGCTTTCTTT. This chain connects TRBV15 to TRBJ1-1; 7 bases align to TRBD1. The CDR3 is 13 amino acids. The V segment lost 3 bases and the J segment 3 bases; nucleotides outside the gene matches: 1. Germline lookup yields CDR1 LNHNV and CDR2 YYDKDF (reference sequence).

The J gene is TRBJ2-1, the V gene TRBV7-8; 8 bases match TRBD1. V shed 2 bases and J 9 bases; nucleotides not matched to a gene: 6. The CDR3 spans 14 residues. Germline CDR1 SGHVS, CDR2 FQNEAQ. The CDR3 sequence is CASSLRTGLGEQFF. The CDR3 nucleotides are TGTGCCAGCAGCTTACGGACAGGGCTGGGTGAGCAGTTCTTC.

This clone was seen only a few times. This rearrangement joins TRBV5-4 to TRBJ2-2, with a weak D call TRBD1 (5 bases). The CDR3 consists of 15 residues. Trimming pared 0 bases from V and 4 bases from J, leaving 10 bases between. Germline loops: CDR1 SGHNT, CDR2 YYREEE (reference sequence). The CDR3 spells CASSLDRRGTGELFF. CDR3 in DNA: TGTGCCAGCAGCTTGGACAGGAGAGGCACCGGGGAGCTGTTTTTT.

V usage is TRBV5-1 and J usage is TRBJ2-3; D is unresolved. The V end lost 0 bases, the J end lost 9 bases, and 8 bases lay between the germline ends. In germline, CDR1 is SGHRS, CDR2 YFSETQ. This CDR3 is built from 12 residues. The CDR3, as DNA: TGCGCCAGCAGCTTGGTGACACAGACGCAGTATTTT. Translated, it gives CASSLVTQTQYF.

The V call is TRBV2, the J call TRBJ2-7; TRBD1 is a possible D gene (5 bases). Germline values: CDR1 SNHLY, CDR2 FYNNEI. V lost 5 bases to trimming and J lost 0 bases, with 17 bases between them. The length of the CDR3 is 16 residues. CDR3 sequence (DNA): TGTGCCAGCAGTAGTTGGGCCTTGACAGACTCCTACGAGCAGTACTTC. Translating gives CASSSWALTDSYEQYF.

The chain employs TRBV5-1 and TRBJ1-1, with a weak D call TRBD1 (6 bases). CDR1 is SGHRS and CDR2 is YFSETQ in the germline V gene. The V end was cut by 4 bases, the J end by 1 base, with 14 bases between. The CDR3 runs 15 residues. DNA of the CDR3: TGCGCCAGCAGCATAACAGGGTTGGGGAACACTGAAGCTTTCTTT. It encodes CASSITGLGNTEAFF.

About this clone itself: One end of the junction fails to match germline, which may point to a read error. V is TRBV4-2 and J is TRBJ2-4, with TRBD1 matching over 7 bases. The CDR3 is 18 amino acids. The germline V gene encodes CDR1 LGHNA and CDR2 YNFKEQ. The CDR3 reads CASSQDGMNRGGKNSQYF. The CDR3 DNA reads TGTGCCAGCAGCCAAGATGGAATGAACAGGGGTGGCAAAAACAGTCAGTACTTC.

The CDR3 region is CASSPRTSGTNTGELFF. The CDR3 coding sequence is TGCGCCAGCAGCCCCCGGACTAGCGGGACCAACACCGGGGAGCTGTTTTTT. The chain joins TRBV5-1 to TRBJ2-2, with 12 bases lining up with TRBD2. V trimming: 4 bases; J trimming: 2 bases; junction bases outside the gene matches: 6. Germline V gene lookup returns CDR1 SGHRS and CDR2 YFSETQ. CDR3 length: 17 amino acids. Using reference TRBV5-1 and TRBJ2-2 for the parts outside the CDR3, the full variable domain is KAGVTQTPRYLIKTRGQQVTLSCSPISGHRSVSWYQQTPGQGLQFLFEYFSETQRNKGNFPGRFSGRQFSNSRSEMNVSTLELGDSALYLCASSPRTSGTNTGELFFGEGSRLTVL.

This sequence joins TRBV2 and TRBJ2-1, with 7 nucleotides matching TRBD2. CDR1 and CDR2 (germline): SNHLY, FYNNEI. The V and J ends lost 2 bases and 3 bases, in that order; junction bases with no gene match: 7. The CDR3 is 16 residues long. In nucleotides, the CDR3 is TGTGCCAGCAGTGAATGGAGCGGGGTGGTCTACAATGAGCAGTTCTTC. It is translated as CASSEWSGVVYNEQFF.

V gene TRBV28 combines with J gene TRBJ2-1; TRBD2 matches at 11 bases. The CDR3 loop spans 17 amino acids. Germline CDR1 reads MDHEN; CDR2 reads SYDVKM. The V gene end was trimmed by 5 bases and the J gene end by 9 bases; junction bases not matched to a gene: 15. Here the CDR3 DNA reads TGTGCCAGCAGTACTTTTAGCGGGAGGGCCTATTCGGGTGAGCAGTTCTTC. As protein: CASSTFSGRAYSGEQFF.

The chain recombines TRBV2 with TRBJ2-5; D is undetermined. V lost 1 base and J 1 base, leaving 10 bases between the germline ends. The CDR3 extends over 15 amino acids. Germline loops: CDR1 SNHLY, CDR2 FYNNEI. As DNA, the CDR3 is TGTGCCAGCAGTGAAGGGCAGACTCTCCAAGAGACCCAGTACTTC. Translation: CASSEGQTLQETQYF.

As DNA, the CDR3 is TGTGCCACCACGATCGGTGGACAGACAATACTCACTGAAGCTTTCTTT. Translated: CATTIGGQTILTEAFF. The V and J genes are TRBV19 and TRBJ1-1, with D maybe TRBD1 (6 bases). V was trimmed by 10 bases and J by 4 bases, leaving 25 bases between them. The CDR3 covers 16 residues. Germline V gene lookup returns CDR1 LNHDA and CDR2 SQIVND (reference sequence).

This clone came up a few times. The rearrangement uses TRBV30 and TRBJ1-2; D is possibly TRBD1 (5 bases). The CDR3 spans 12 residues. The V gene's germline CDR1 is GTSNPN and CDR2 SVGIG (reference sequence). V dropped 7 bases and J dropped 10 bases, with 19 bases sitting between them. The DNA for the CDR3 is TGTGCCTCGCCCGGGGCAGCGGGGGACTACACCTTC. It yields the protein CASPGAAGDYTF.

CDR3 residues: CASSGMGQGNYNEQFF. The DNA of the CDR3 is TGCGCCAGCAGCGGCATGGGACAGGGAAACTACAATGAGCAGTTCTTC. This chain connects TRBV5-1 to TRBJ2-1, with TRBD1 matching 9 bases. The CDR3 runs 16 residues. The V segment lost 4 bases and the J segment 3 bases; nucleotides outside the gene matches: 8. CDR1 is SGHRS and CDR2 is YFSETQ in the germline V gene.

This chain joins TRBV10-1 and TRBJ1-4; D remains unclear. With 7 bases removed from V and 0 bases from J, the gap between germline ends came to 12 bases. The CDR3 contains 15 residues. The germline gives CDR1 WNHNN, CDR2 SYGVQD (reference sequence). The CDR3 DNA sequence: TGCGCCAGCACCCCTCCTTACACAACTAATGAAAAACTGTTTTTT. It encodes CASTPPYTTNEKLFF.

This clone was detected once. The chain carries TRBV5-1 and TRBJ2-5; no firm D call. The CDR3 is 14 residues long. Trimming stripped 2 bases from V and 2 bases from J, with 10 bases between. The germline V gene has CDR1 SGHRS and CDR2 YFSETQ. The CDR3 DNA follows: TGCGCCAGCAGCTTACCAGGCCCACAAGAGACCCAGTACTTC. Protein product: CASSLPGPQETQYF.

This clone is a singleton in its sample. The chain carries TRBV7-2 and TRBJ2-1, with 8 bases matching TRBD2. This CDR3 is 15 amino acids long. Trimming at V came to 3 bases and at J to 9 bases, leaving 10 bases not matched to a gene. CDR1 is SGHTA, CDR2 FQGNSA, per germline. DNA for the CDR3: TGTGCCAGCAGCTTGTATAGGACTAGCACCGGTGAGCAGTTCTTC. Translated, it gives CASSLYRTSTGEQFF. The variable domain in full, completed from reference TRBV7-2 and TRBJ2-1, reads GAGVSQSPSNKVTEKGKDVELRCDPISGHTALYWYRQSLGQGLEFLIYFQGNSAPDKSGLPSDRFSAERTGGSVSTLTIQRTQQEDSAVYLCASSLYRTSTGEQFFGPGTRLTVL.

J is TRBJ2-1 and V is TRBV7-2; TRBD2 matches at 9 bases. Per germline, CDR1 SGHTA and CDR2 FQGNSA. With 5 bases clipped from V and 7 bases from J, the junction kept 12 bases outside the gene matches. This CDR3 is 16 amino acids long. The CDR3 region is CASSPWYSGRVNEQFF. The CDR3 nucleotides are TGTGCCAGCAGCCCTTGGTATAGCGGGAGAGTAAATGAGCAGTTCTTC.

The table lists this clone with a count of one. The rearrangement joins TRBV7-2 to TRBJ2-3; TRBD1 agrees at 7 bases. Trimming at V came to 5 bases and at J to 2 bases, leaving 4 bases not matched to a gene. Per germline, CDR1 SGHTA and CDR2 FQGNSA. The CDR3 spans 14 residues. In DNA form, the CDR3 reads TGTGCCAGCAGCCGCGACAGGGCCACAGATACGCAGTATTTT. This sequence encodes CASSRDRATDTQYF.

The V and J genes are TRBV4-1 and TRBJ1-6; 10 nucleotides match TRBD1. Unmatched junction bases numbered 18, after V lost 7 bases and J lost 0 bases. The CDR3 runs to 21 residues. Germline CDR1 reads MGHRA; CDR2 reads YSYEKL. The CDR3 loop is CASTLGWDRGIWSSYNSPLHF. In DNA form, the CDR3 reads TGCGCCAGCACCCTAGGGTGGGACAGGGGAATATGGAGCTCCTATAATTCACCCCTCCACTTT.

The genes are TRBV18 and TRBJ1-1, with D tentatively TRBD1 (6 bases). CDR1 and CDR2 (germline): KGHSH, LQKENI. The CDR3 extends over 16 amino acids. The ends were cut back, 3 bases at V and 4 bases at J, with 18 bases in the middle. As DNA, the CDR3 is TGTGCCAGCTCACCTCAGAGGCTTGAGGGGGTCACTGAAGCTTTCTTT. It translates to CASSPQRLEGVTEAFF.

This clone was observed once. V and J are TRBV7-2 and TRBJ2-3, with 11 bases identical to TRBD1. The CDR3 is 18 residues long. Looked up from germline, CDR1 is SGHTA and CDR2 is FQGNSA. J gave up 3 bases and V 3 bases, and 11 bases lay outside the gene matches. CDR3 sequence (DNA): TGTGCCAGCAGCTTTAGGGGGGGGACAGGGGGAAGAACAGATACGCAGTATTTT. Translated: CASSFRGGTGGRTDTQYF.

J is TRBJ1-3 and V is TRBV5-1, with 7 bases matching TRBD1. J was trimmed by 0 bases and V by 4 bases; bases with no gene match: 7. Per germline, CDR1 SGHRS and CDR2 YFSETQ. This CDR3 spans 16 amino acids. The chain's CDR3 is CASSLGQARSGNTIYF. The DNA of the CDR3 is TGCGCCAGCAGCCTCGGACAGGCACGCTCTGGAAACACCATATATTTT.

This chain uses TRBV5-1 with TRBJ1-2; 7 nucleotides align to TRBD1. The CDR3 has 15 residues. Trimming took 4 bases from V and 2 from J; bases not matched to a gene: 8. Germline V gene sequence: CDR1 SGHRS, CDR2 YFSETQ. CDR3 amino acids: CASSPRWGQNYGYTF. Written as DNA, the CDR3 is TGCGCCAGCAGCCCGAGATGGGGACAGAACTATGGCTACACCTTC.

This rearrangement joins TRBV30 to TRBJ1-5, with D perhaps TRBD1 (6 bases). The CDR3 is 15 amino acids. The V gene lost 0 bases and the J gene lost 3 bases, with 12 bases spanning the gap. Germline lookup yields CDR1 GTSNPN and CDR2 SVGIG (reference sequence). The CDR3 loop reads CAWSVFGQFNQPQHF. Written as DNA, the CDR3 is TGTGCCTGGAGTGTTTTCGGACAGTTCAATCAGCCCCAGCATTTT.

The chain employs TRBV14 and TRBJ2-3, with a weak D call TRBD2 (6 bases). Trimming removed 4 bases at V and 2 bases at J, with 13 bases between. Germline values: CDR1 SGHDN, CDR2 FVKESK. This CDR3 has 15 amino acids. CDR3 loop: CASSPGGPYTDTQYF. DNA for the CDR3: TGTGCCAGCAGCCCCGGGGGTCCTTACACAGATACGCAGTATTTT.

This clone showed up just a few times. This chain uses TRBV19 with TRBJ1-4, with a tentative D call TRBD1 (6 bases). This CDR3 has 16 residues. Per germline, CDR1 LNHDA and CDR2 SQIVND (reference sequence). Trimming took off 5 bases at V and 5 bases at J, with 18 bases between the two ends. DNA of the CDR3: TGTGCCAGTAGTTTCCTACGAGGACAGTCGAATGAAAAACTGTTTTTT. Protein sequence: CASSFLRGQSNEKLFF. Full variable domain (rest looked up from reference TRBV19 and TRBJ1-4): DGGITQSPKYLFRKEGQNVTLSCEQNLNHDAMYWYRQDPGQGLRLIYYSQIVNDFQKGDIAEGYSVSREKKESFPLTVTSAQKNPTAFYLCASSFLRGQSNEKLFFGSGTQLSVL.

The chain carries TRBV30 and TRBJ1-3, with no clear D. The CDR3 is made up of 12 amino acids. V lost 4 bases and J lost 4, with 8 bases in between. The V gene's germline CDR1 is GTSNPN and CDR2 SVGIG (reference sequence). CDR3 nucleotide sequence: TGTGCCTGGAAATTTCAGGGAAACACCATATATTTT. Translation gives CAWKFQGNTIYF.

V is TRBV2 and J is TRBJ1-2; D is possibly TRBD1 (6 bases). Germline V gene data show CDR1 as SNHLY and CDR2 as FYNNEI. There are 15 residues in the CDR3. V was pared by 4 bases and J by 3 bases, with 15 bases between. In DNA form, the CDR3 reads TGTGCCAGCAGTGGCAGCGGGGGCTACGACTATGGCTACACCTTC. Protein: CASSGSGGYDYGYTF. Full variable domain (rest looked up from reference TRBV2 and TRBJ1-2): EPEVTQTPSHQVTQMGQEVILRCVPISNHLYFYWYRQILGQKVEFLVSFYNNEISEKSEIFDDQFSVERPDGSNFTLKIRSTKLEDSAMYFCASSGSGGYDYGYTFGSGTRLTVV.